This TCR beta chain emerged from a study of T cell repertoires in cytomegalovirus infection. On the study more broadly: Both a matching HLA type and CMV infection were indicated by public TCR beta signatures. Study-level findings and limits: The response measured ex vivo was dominated by TCR beta clonotypes (HLA-C-restricted and CMV-specific).

A single record per CDR3 protein comes from TCRdb applying MiXCR to the reads. The sample has about 700,000 distinct CDR3 sequences, around 32% seen once; the top ten hold about 18%. Germline V CDR1 and CDR2: SGHTA, FQGNSA. The CDR3 length is 16 residues. J lost 8 bases, V lost 7 bases, and 14 bases had no gene match. On this clonotype: Antigen specificity is unknown. A read error is possible here, since a much larger clone lies one base away.

The starting material was cultured PBMCs, obtained from culture after CMV antigen stimulation. This sequence originates from a human donor in good health (CMV status not recorded). Some clones in this sample may be carry-over from other donors' samples. This chain connects TRBV7-2 to TRBJ2-1; 10 nucleotides line up with TRBD2. The CDR3 nucleotides are TGTGCCAGCACCCCTGCAGCGGGGGGGCCGTTTGATGAGCAGTTCTTC. It codes for CASTPAAGGPFDEQFF.